Shown below are 10 T cell receptor beta chains from a single sample sequenced in a study of spatial heterogeneity in lung cancer. TCRdb re-called the 5' RACE reads through MiXCR, storing one row per CDR3 protein. This table has 4,700 or so distinct CDR3 sequences, roughly 8% appearing once. No antigens are known for them. Time point: sample taken at primary tumor resection. Whole-study findings and limits: Higher tumor mutation counts went along with higher counts of expanded intratumoral alpha and beta TCRs.

The material was lung tumor tissue, obtained at surgery. The receptors come from a male donor with early-stage non-small cell lung cancer.

By proportion, this clonotype is medium-sized. This chain uses TRBV29-1 with TRBJ2-1; 8 bases line up with TRBD1. The CDR3 runs 13 residues. With 5 bases clipped from V and 7 bases from J, the junction kept 7 bases outside the gene matches. Germline V gene data show CDR1 as SQVTM and CDR2 as ANQGSEA. DNA for the CDR3: TGCAGCGTTTTAGGGCAGGGGGCTAATGAGCAGTTCTTC. Translated, it gives CSVLGQGANEQFF.

This clonotype appeared many times. The chain couples TRBV4-2 to TRBJ2-1, with TRBD2 matching over 9 bases. The CDR3 is 18 amino acids. Germline CDR1 reads LGHNA; CDR2 reads YNFKEQ. V gave up 4 bases and J gave up 0 bases; unmatched junction bases: 10. In DNA form, the CDR3 reads TGTGCCAGCAGCCCCGGCCCGGGTAGCGGGAGCTCCTACAATGAGCAGTTCTTC. Translated: CASSPGPGSGSSYNEQFF.

The sample holds a few counts of this clonotype. J is TRBJ1-5 and V is TRBV6-1; D uncertain. V was trimmed by 10 bases and J by 0 bases, leaving 13 bases between them. The CDR3 covers 14 residues. CDR1 and CDR2 (germline): MNHNS, SASEGT. CDR3 sequence: CATRDGFSNQPQHF. The CDR3 DNA sequence: TGTGCCACCAGAGACGGATTTAGCAATCAGCCCCAGCATTTT.

This chain joins TRBV24-1 and TRBJ1-5; D may be TRBD1 (5 bases). The CDR3 consists of 15 residues. Per the germline V gene, CDR1 is KGHDR and CDR2 is SFDVKD. Trimming cost V 3 bases and J 5 bases, with 13 bases left between them. CDR3 DNA: TGTGCCACCAGTGATACAGGCAGGGCGGATCAGCCCCAGCATTTT. Translation: CATSDTGRADQPQHF.

This clonotype counts as medium-sized (0.01 to 0.1%). The chain recombines TRBV5-8 with TRBJ2-7, with 10 bases that match TRBD1. The CDR3 runs 19 residues. CDR1 and CDR2 (germline): SGHTS, YDEGEE. V was clipped by 3 bases and J by 2 bases; unmatched bases: 17. The CDR3 DNA is TGTGCCAGCAGCTCATACCAGACAGGGGGCATAGCGGCTACCTACGAGCAGTACTTC. Its protein is CASSSYQTGGIAATYEQYF.

This clonotype ranks as medium-sized. V is TRBV28 and J is TRBJ1-5, with D possibly TRBD1 on 5 matching bases. V was cut by 8 bases and J by 2 bases, with 16 bases left in between. Germline lookup yields CDR1 MDHEN and CDR2 SYDVKM. The CDR3 loop spans 15 amino acids. CDR3 DNA sequence: TGTGCCAGCCTTTTGAGGGACGAGGGCAATCAGCCCCAGCATTTT. Its protein is CASLLRDEGNQPQHF. Using reference TRBV28 and TRBJ1-5 for the parts outside the CDR3, the full variable domain is DVKVTQSSRYLVKRTGEKVFLECVQDMDHENMFWYRQDPGLGLRLIYFSYDVKMKEKGDIPEGYSVSREKKERFSLILESASTNQTSMYLCASLLRDEGNQPQHFGDGTRLSIL.

This clonotype is termed medium-sized. The chain has TRBV6-2 or TRBV6-3 and TRBJ1-2, with D maybe TRBD1 (6 bases). V lost 10 bases and J 6 bases, leaving 15 bases between the germline ends. The CDR3 covers 12 residues. Germline V gene data show CDR1 as MNHEY and CDR2 as SVGEGT. The CDR3 is CATRRGGHGYTF. The CDR3 DNA reads TGTGCCACCCGACGGGGGGGCCATGGCTACACCTTC.

By sample fraction, this clonotype is medium-sized. Relative to the germline gene, one junction end is altered; a read error may explain this. The J gene is TRBJ2-3, the V gene TRBV7-2, with D tentatively TRBD2 (5 bases). This CDR3 contains 12 residues. The germline V gene has CDR1 SGHTA and CDR2 FQGNSA. The CDR3 DNA reads TGTGCCAACAGCTATAGCGCAGATACGCAGTATTTT. It specifies CANSYSADTQYF.

This clonotype is medium-sized (0.01 to 0.1%) in the sample. The chain joins TRBV28 to TRBJ2-2; 8 bases fit TRBD2. There are 14 residues in the CDR3. Losses at the gene ends were 8 bases for V and 3 bases for J; bases not matched to a gene: 5. The V gene's germline CDR1 is MDHEN and CDR2 SYDVKM. The CDR3 sequence: CASSIGRDTGELFF. The DNA of the CDR3 is TGTGCCAGCTCTATCGGGAGGGACACCGGGGAGCTGTTTTTT.

This clonotype is medium-sized (0.01 to 0.1%) within its sample. V usage is TRBV28 and J usage is TRBJ2-1; the D is unclear. The CDR3 contains 12 residues. V was pared by 2 bases and J by 4 bases, with 3 bases between. The germline V gene encodes CDR1 MDHEN and CDR2 SYDVKM. For the CDR3, the DNA is TGTGCCAGCAGTTTAGCGTACAATGAGCAGTTCTTC. Amino acids: CASSLAYNEQFF. The complete variable domain, with remaining parts taken from reference TRBV28 and TRBJ2-1, reads DVKVTQSSRYLVKRTGEKVFLECVQDMDHENMFWYRQDPGLGLRLIYFSYDVKMKEKGDIPEGYSVSREKKERFSLILESASTNQTSMYLCASSLAYNEQFFGPGTRLTVL.